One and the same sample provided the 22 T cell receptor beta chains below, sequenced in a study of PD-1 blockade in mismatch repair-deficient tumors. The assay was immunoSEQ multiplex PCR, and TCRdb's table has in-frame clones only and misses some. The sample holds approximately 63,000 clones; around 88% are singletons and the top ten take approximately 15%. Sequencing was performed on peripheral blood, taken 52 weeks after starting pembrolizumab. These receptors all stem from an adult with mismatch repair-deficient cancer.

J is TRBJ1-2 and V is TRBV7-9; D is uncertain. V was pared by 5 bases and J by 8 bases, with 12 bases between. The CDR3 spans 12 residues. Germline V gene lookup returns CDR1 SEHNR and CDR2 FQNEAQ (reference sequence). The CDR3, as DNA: TGTGCCAGCAGCACACCGCGTGGGGGCTACACCTTC. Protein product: CASSTPRGGYTF.

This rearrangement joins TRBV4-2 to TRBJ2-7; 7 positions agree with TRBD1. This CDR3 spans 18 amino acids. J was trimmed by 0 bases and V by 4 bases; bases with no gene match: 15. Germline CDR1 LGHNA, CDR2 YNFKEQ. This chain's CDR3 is CASSPQGSDSANSYEQYF. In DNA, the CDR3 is TGTGCCAGCAGCCCACAGGGGTCGGATAGCGCCAACTCCTACGAGCAGTACTTC.

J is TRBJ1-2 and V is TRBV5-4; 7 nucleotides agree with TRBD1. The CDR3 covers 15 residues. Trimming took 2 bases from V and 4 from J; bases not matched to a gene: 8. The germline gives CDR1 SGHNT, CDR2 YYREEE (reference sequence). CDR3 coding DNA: TGTGCCAGCAGCTTAGTTCCAGGGGGTTTCTATGGCTACACCTTC. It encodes CASSLVPGGFYGYTF.

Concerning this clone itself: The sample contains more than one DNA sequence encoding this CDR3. CDR3 bases: TGTGCCAGCAGTTACTCAGGCGAGCAGTACTTC. It yields the protein CASSYSGEQYF. This chain joins TRBV6-6 and TRBJ2-7, with D unresolved. Germline V gene sequence: CDR1 MNHNY, CDR2 SVGAGI (reference sequence). V lost 0 bases and J 6 bases, leaving 3 bases between the germline ends. CDR3 length equals 11 residues.

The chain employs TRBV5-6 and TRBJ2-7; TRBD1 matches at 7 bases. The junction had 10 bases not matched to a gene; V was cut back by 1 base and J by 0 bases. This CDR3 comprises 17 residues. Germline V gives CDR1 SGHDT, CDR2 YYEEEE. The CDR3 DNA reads TGTGCCAGCAGCTTGTTAAAGGGGGCAGACTTCTCCTACGAGCAGTACTTC. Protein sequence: CASSLLKGADFSYEQYF.

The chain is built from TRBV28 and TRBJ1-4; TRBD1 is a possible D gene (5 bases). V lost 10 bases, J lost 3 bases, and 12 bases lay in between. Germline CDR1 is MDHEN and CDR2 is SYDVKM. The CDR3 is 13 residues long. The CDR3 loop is CATGGMANEKLFF. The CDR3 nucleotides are TGTGCCACGGGGGGGATGGCTAATGAAAAACTGTTTTTT.

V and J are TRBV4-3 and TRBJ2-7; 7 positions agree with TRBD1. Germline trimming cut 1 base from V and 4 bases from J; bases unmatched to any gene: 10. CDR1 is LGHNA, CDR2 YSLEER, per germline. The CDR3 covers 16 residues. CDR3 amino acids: CASSQVYRRQGYEQYF. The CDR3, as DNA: TGCGCCAGCAGCCAAGTATACAGACGACAGGGATACGAGCAGTACTTC.

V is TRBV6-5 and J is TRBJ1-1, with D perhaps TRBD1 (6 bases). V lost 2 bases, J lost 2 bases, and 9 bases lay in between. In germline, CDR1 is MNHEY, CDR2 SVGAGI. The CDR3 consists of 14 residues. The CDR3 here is CASSYTGGNTEAFF. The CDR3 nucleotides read TGTGCCAGCAGTTACACCGGGGGCAACACTGAAGCTTTCTTT.

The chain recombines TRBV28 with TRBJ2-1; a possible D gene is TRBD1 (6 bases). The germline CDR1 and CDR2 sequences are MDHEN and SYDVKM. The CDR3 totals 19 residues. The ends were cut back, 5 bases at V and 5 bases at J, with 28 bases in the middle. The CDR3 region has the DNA TGTGCCAGCAGTCAGACCCCCCCACGAGACAGGCATCTAAACAATGAGCAGTTCTTC. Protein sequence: CASSQTPPRDRHLNNEQFF.

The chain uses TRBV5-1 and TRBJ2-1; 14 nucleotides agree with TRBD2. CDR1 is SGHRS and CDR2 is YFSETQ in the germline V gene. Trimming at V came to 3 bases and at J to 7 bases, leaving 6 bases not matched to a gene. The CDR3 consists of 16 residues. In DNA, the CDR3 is TGCGCCAGCAGCTCCGGGACTAGCGGGAGAATAAATGAGCAGTTCTTC. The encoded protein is CASSSGTSGRINEQFF.

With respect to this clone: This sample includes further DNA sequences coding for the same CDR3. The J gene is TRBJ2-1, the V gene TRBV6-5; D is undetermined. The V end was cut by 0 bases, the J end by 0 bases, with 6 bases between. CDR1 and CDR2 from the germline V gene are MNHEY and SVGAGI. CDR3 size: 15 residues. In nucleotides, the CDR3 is TGTGCCAGCAGTTACTCGGAGAGCTCCTACAATGAGCAGTTCTTC. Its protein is CASSYSESSYNEQFF.

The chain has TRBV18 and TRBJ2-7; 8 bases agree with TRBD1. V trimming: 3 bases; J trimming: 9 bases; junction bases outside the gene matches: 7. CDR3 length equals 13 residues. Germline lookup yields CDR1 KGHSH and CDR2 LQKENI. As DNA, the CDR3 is TGTGCCAGCTCACCTGGACAGGGCACGGGGCAGTACTTC. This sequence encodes CASSPGQGTGQYF.

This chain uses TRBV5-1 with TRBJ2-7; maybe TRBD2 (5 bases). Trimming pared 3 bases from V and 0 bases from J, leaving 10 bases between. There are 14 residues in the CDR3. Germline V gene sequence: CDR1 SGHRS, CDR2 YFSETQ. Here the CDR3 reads CASSSLGSSYEQYF. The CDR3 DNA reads TGCGCCAGCAGCTCGCTAGGGAGCTCCTACGAGCAGTACTTC.

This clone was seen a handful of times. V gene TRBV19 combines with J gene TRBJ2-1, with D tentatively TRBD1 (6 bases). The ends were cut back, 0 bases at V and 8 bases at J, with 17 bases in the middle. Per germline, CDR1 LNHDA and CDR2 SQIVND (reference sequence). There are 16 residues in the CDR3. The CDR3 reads CASSIDEGHLDDEQFF. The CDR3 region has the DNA TGTGCCAGTAGTATAGACGAGGGACACTTAGACGATGAGCAGTTCTTC.

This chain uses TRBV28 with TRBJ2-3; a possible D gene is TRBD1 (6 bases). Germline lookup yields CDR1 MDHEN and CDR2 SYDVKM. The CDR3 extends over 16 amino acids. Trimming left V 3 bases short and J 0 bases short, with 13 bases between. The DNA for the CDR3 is TGTGCCAGCAGTTTCACCGGGACACCTAGCACAGATACGCAGTATTTT. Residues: CASSFTGTPSTDTQYF.

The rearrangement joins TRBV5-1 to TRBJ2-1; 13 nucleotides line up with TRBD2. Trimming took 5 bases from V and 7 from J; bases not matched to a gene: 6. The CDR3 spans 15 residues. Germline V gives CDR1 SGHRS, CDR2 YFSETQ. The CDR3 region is CASSPRLAGGNEQFF. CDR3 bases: TGCGCCAGCAGTCCACGACTAGCGGGAGGAAATGAGCAGTTCTTC.

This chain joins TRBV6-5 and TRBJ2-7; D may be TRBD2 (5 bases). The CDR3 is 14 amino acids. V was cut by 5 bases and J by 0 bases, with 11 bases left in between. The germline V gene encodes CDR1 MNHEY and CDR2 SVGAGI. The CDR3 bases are TGTGCCAGCAGTCCTAGCTGGAGCTCCTACGAGCAGTACTTC. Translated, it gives CASSPSWSSYEQYF.

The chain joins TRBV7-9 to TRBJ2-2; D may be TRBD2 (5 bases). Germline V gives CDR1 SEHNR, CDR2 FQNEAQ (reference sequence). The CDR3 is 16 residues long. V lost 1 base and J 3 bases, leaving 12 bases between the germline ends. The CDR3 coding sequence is TGTGCCAGCAGCTTAGAGGGTGGGAGTGACACCGGGGAGCTGTTTTTT. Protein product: CASSLEGGSDTGELFF.

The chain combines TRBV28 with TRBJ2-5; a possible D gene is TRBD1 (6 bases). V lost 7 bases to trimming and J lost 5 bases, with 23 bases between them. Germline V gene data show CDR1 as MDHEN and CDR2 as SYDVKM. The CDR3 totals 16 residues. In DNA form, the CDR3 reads TGTGCCAGCAAACCATCGGGGTGGGGGCGAGAGGAGACCCAGTACTTC. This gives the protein CASKPSGWGREETQYF.

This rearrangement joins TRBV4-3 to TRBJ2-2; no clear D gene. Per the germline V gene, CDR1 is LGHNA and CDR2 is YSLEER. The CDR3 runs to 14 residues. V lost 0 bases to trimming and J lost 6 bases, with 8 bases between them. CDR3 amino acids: CASSQDAPPGELFF. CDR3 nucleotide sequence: TGCGCCAGCAGCCAAGACGCGCCACCCGGGGAGCTGTTTTTT.

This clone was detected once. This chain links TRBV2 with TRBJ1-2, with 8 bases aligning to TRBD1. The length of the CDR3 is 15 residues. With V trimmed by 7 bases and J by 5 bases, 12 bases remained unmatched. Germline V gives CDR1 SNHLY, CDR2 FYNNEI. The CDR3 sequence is CASTGTGDHYYGYTF. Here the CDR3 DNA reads TGTGCCAGCACGGGGACAGGAGACCATTATTATGGCTACACCTTC.

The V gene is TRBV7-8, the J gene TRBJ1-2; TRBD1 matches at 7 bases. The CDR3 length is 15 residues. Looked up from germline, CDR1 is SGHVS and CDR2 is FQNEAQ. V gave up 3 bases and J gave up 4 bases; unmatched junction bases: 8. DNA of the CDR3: TGTGCCAGCAGCTTGAACCCGACAGGGATCTATGGCTACACCTTC. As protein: CASSLNPTGIYGYTF.